This TCR beta chain emerged from a study of control samples from healthy donors and cancer patients. The CDR3 has 14 residues. V shed 0 bases, J shed 5 bases, and the junction held 3 bases outside the gene matches. Germline values: CDR1 SGDLS, CDR2 YYNGEE. Generated by immunoSEQ multiplex PCR, the TCRdb table keeps only in-frame clones and is missing some. The table lists 100,000 to 120,000 clones, roughly 90% of them singletons. In its sample, this clone was seen once. This TCR came from a woman in her sixties or seventies with lung cancer. Specimen: PBMCs. The chain recombines TRBV9 with TRBJ2-3; 7 bases are shared with TRBD2. The CDR3 spells CASSVAAGEDTQYF. CDR3 DNA: TGTGCCAGCAGCGTAGCGGCGGGAGAAGATACGCAGTATTTT.